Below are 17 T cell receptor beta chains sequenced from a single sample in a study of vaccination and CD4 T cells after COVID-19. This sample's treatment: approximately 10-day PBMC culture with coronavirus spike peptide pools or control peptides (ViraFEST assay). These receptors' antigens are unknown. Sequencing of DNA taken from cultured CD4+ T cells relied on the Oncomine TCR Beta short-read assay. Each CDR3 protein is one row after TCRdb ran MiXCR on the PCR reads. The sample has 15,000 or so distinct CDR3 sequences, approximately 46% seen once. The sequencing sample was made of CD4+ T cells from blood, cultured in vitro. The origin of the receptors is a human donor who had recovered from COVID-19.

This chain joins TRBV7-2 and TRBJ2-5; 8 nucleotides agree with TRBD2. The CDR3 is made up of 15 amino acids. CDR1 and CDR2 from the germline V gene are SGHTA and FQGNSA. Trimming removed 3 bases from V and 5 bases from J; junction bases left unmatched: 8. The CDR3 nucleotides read TGTGCCAGCAGCTTCCCGGCGGGGGGCAGGGAGACCCAGTACTTC. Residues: CASSFPAGGRETQYF.

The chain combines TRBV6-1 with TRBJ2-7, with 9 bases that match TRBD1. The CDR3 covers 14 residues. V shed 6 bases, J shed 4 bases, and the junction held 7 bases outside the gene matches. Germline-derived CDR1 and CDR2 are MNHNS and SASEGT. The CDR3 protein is CASRAGQGSYEQYF. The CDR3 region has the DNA TGTGCCAGCAGAGCAGGACAGGGGAGTTACGAGCAGTACTTC.

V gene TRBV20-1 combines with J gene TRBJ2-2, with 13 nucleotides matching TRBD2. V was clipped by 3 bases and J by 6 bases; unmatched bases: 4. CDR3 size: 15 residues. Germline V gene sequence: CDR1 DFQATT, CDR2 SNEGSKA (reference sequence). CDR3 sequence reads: CSARGTSGTPGELFF. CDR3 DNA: TGCAGTGCTAGGGGGACTAGCGGGACTCCCGGGGAGCTGTTTTTT.

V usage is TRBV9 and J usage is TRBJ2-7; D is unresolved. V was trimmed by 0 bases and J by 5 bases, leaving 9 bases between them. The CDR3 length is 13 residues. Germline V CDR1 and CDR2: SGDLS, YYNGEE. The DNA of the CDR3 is TGTGCCAGCAGCGTAGACGAGGTCCACGAGCAGTACTTC. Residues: CASSVDEVHEQYF.

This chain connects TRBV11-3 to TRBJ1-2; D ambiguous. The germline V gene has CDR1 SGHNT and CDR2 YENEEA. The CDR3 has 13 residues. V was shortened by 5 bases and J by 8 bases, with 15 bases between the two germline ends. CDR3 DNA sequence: TGTGCCAGCAGCGTCTTCCCCACGGGGGGCTACACCTTC. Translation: CASSVFPTGGYTF.

DNA of the CDR3: TGTGCCAGCAGCTCTCGGGTTACCTACGAGCAGTACTTC. Translation: CASSSRVTYEQYF. The gene calls are TRBV7-9 and TRBJ2-7; D remains ambiguous. V lost 4 bases and J 2 bases, leaving 9 bases between the germline ends. Germline lookup yields CDR1 SEHNR and CDR2 FQNEAQ (reference sequence). The CDR3 covers 13 residues.

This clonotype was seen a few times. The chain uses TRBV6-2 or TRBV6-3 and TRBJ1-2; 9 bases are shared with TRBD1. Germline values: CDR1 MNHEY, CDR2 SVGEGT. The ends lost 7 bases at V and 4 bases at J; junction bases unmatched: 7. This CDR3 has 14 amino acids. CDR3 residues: CASTGQGITYGYTF. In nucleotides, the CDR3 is TGTGCCAGCACCGGACAGGGGATAACCTATGGCTACACCTTC.

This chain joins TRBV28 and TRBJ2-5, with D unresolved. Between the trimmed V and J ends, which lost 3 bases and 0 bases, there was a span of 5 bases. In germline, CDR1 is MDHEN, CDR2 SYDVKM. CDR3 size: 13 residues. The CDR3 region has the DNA TGTGCCAGCAGTTTTGGGGACCAAGAGACCCAGTACTTC. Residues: CASSFGDQETQYF.

The CDR3 loop reads CASSPDRGYEQYF. CDR3 nucleotides: TGTGCCAGCAGCCCTGACAGGGGGTACGAGCAGTACTTC. This chain links TRBV5-5 with TRBJ2-7; 9 nucleotides agree with TRBD1. Per germline, CDR1 SGHKS and CDR2 YYEKEE (reference sequence). J gave up 4 bases and V 4 bases, and 3 bases lay outside the gene matches. The CDR3 runs to 13 residues.

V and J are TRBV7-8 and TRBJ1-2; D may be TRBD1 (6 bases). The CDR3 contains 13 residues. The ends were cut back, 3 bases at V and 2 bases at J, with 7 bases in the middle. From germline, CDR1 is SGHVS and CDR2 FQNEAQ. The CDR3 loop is CASSFRGNYGYTF. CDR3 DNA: TGTGCCAGCAGCTTCAGGGGAAACTATGGCTACACCTTC.

The CDR3 DNA reads TGTGCCAGTAGTAATCAGGGGCGCCGTACCGGGGAGCTGTTTTTT. As protein: CASSNQGRRTGELFF. V and J are TRBV19 and TRBJ2-2; D perhaps matches TRBD1 (6 bases). Germline values: CDR1 LNHDA, CDR2 SQIVND (reference sequence). Trimming stripped 4 bases from V and 5 bases from J, with 14 bases between. The CDR3 spans 15 residues.

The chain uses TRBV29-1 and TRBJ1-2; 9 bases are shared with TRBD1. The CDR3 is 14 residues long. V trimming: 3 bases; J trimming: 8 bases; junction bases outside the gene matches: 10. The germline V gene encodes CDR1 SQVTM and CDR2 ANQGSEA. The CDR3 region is CSVDAQQGAAGYTF. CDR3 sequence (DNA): TGCAGCGTTGACGCCCAACAGGGGGCGGCCGGCTACACCTTC. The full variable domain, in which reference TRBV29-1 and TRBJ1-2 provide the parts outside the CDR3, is SAVISQKPSRDICQRGTSLTIQCQVDSQVTMMFWYRQQPGQSLTLIATANQGSEATYESGFVIDKFPISRPNLTFSTLTVSNMSPEDSSIYLCSVDAQQGAAGYTFGSGTRLTVV.

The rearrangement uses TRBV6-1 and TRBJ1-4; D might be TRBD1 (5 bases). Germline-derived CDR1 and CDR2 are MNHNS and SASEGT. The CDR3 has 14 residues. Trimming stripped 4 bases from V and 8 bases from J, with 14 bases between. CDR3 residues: CASSADSLREKLFF. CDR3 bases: TGTGCCAGCAGTGCCGACAGCCTCAGGGAAAAACTGTTTTTT.

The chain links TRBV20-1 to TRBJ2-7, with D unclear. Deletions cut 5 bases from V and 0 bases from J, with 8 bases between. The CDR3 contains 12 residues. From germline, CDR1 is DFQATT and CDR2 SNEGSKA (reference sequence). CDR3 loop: CSALADSYEQYF. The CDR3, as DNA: TGCAGTGCTCTGGCGGACTCCTACGAGCAGTACTTC.

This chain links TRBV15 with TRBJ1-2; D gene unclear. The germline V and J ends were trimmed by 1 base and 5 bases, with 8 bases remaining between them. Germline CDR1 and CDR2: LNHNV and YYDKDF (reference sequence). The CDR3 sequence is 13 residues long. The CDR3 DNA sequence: TGTGCCACCAGCAGAGGAGGGTCTTATGGCTACACCTTC. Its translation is CATSRGGSYGYTF.

Written as DNA, the CDR3 is TGCGCCAGCAGCTTGGGAACGGGACTAGCGGGATCCCGAGTGGCGGATGAGCAGTTCTTC. Its protein product is CASSLGTGLAGSRVADEQFF. J is TRBJ2-1 and V is TRBV5-1; 13 bases fit TRBD2. The CDR3 contains 20 residues. Trimming took 0 bases from V and 8 from J; bases not matched to a gene: 17. Germline CDR1 reads SGHRS; CDR2 reads YFSETQ. Looking up the rest from reference TRBV5-1 and TRBJ2-1 gives the full variable domain: KAGVTQTPRYLIKTRGQQVTLSCSPISGHRSVSWYQQTPGQGLQFLFEYFSETQRNKGNFPGRFSGRQFSNSRSEMNVSTLELGDSALYLCASSLGTGLAGSRVADEQFFGPGTRLTVL.

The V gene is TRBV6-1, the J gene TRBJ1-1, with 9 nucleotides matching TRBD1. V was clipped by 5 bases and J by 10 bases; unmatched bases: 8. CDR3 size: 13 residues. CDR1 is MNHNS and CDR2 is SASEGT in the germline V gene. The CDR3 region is CASSPGQGGRAFF. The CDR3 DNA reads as TGTGCCAGCAGTCCGGGACAGGGAGGGCGAGCTTTCTTT.